The clone carrying this TCR beta chain appeared many times. The V and J ends lost 6 bases and 6 bases respectively, with 17 bases between them. CDR1 MNHEY and CDR2 SVGEGT come from the germline V gene. This CDR3 has 14 residues. The sample originates from a study of T cell repertoires in cytomegalovirus infection. Turning to the study itself: Indications came from public TCR beta signatures; they pointed to CMV infection and to a matching HLA type.

TCRdb reprocessed the reads with MiXCR, giving one entry per CDR3 protein. Among more than 85,000 distinct CDR3 sequences listed, 15% to 20% were seen once. This receptor was taken from a human donor in good health (CMV status not recorded). Some clones in this sample may be carry-over from other donors' samples. Sequences were obtained from PBMCs. This chain uses TRBV6-2 or TRBV6-3 with TRBJ1-1; D is ambiguous. The CDR3 DNA sequence: TGTGCCAGCAGACCTAGGACCGCGAGGTCTGAAGCTTTCTTT. It translates to CASRPRTARSEAFF.